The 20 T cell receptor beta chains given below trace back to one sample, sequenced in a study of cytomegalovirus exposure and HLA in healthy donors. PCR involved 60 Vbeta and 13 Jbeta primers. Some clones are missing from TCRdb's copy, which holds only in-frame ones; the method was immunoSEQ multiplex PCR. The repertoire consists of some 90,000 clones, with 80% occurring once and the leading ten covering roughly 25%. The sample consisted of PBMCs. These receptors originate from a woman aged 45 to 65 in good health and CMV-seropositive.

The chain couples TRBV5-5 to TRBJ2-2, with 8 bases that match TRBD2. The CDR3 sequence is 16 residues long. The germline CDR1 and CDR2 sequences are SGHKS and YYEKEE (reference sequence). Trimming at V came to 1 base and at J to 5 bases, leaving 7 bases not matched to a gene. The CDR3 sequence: CASSLSGGAGTGELFF. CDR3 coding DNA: TGTGCCAGCAGCTTGTCCGGGGGGGCGGGGACCGGGGAGCTGTTTTTT.

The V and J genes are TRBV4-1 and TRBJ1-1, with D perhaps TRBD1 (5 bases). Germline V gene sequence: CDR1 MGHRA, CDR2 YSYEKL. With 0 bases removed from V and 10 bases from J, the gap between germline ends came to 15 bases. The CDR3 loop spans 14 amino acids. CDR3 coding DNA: TGCGCCAGCAGCCAAGAAGGGACTCTCCTCCGAGCTTTCTTT. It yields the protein CASSQEGTLLRAFF.

CDR3 loop: CASSQSGQYNSPLHF. CDR3 DNA: TGTGCCAGCAGCCAATCGGGACAGTATAATTCACCCCTCCACTTT. V is TRBV7-8 and J is TRBJ1-6; 7 bases agree with TRBD1. This CDR3 has 15 amino acids. In germline, CDR1 is SGHVS, CDR2 FQNEAQ. V was clipped by 5 bases and J by 4 bases; unmatched bases: 5.

The CDR3 DNA sequence: TGTGCCAGCAGTGAATACGGGACAGGGATCGAAAAACTGTTTTTT. Amino acids: CASSEYGTGIEKLFF. The chain links TRBV25-1 to TRBJ1-4; TRBD1 aligns across 9 bases. The germline gives CDR1 MGHDK, CDR2 SYGVNS. The CDR3 is made up of 15 amino acids. Trimming at V came to 0 bases and at J to 8 bases, leaving 4 bases not matched to a gene.

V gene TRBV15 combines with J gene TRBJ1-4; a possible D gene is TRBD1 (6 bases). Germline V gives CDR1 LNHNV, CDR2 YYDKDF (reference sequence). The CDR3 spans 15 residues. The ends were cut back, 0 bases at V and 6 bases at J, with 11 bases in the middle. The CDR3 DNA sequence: TGTGCCACCAGCAGAGATGGGGGGGCTGATGAAAAACTGTTTTTT. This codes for CATSRDGGADEKLFF.

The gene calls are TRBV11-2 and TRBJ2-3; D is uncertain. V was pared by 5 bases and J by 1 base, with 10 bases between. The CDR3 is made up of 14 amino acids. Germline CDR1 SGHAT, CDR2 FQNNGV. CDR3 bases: TGTGCCAGCAGCCCCCGTCCTGGCACAGATACGCAGTATTTT. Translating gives CASSPRPGTDTQYF.

The CDR3 spells CASSVTGDYGYTF. In DNA, the CDR3 is TGTGCCAGCAGCGTAACAGGGGACTATGGCTACACCTTC. The chain carries TRBV9 and TRBJ1-2, with 7 bases identical to TRBD1. The CDR3 sequence is 13 residues long. CDR1 and CDR2 (germline): SGDLS, YYNGEE. The V segment lost 1 base and the J segment 3 bases; nucleotides outside the gene matches: 0.

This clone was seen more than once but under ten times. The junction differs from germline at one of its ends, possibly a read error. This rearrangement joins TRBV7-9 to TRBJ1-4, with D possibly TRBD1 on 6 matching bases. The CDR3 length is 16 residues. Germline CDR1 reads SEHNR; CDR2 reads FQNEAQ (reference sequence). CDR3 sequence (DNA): TGTTCCAGCAGCTTAGCCGGGACAACAACTAATGAAAAACTGTTTTTT. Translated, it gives CSSSLAGTTTNEKLFF.

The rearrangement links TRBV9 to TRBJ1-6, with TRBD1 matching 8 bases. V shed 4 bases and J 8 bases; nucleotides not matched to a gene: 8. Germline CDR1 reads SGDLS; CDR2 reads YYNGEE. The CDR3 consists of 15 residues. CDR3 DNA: TGTGCCAGCAGCTTCGGACAGGGCAGGGATTCACCCCTCCACTTT. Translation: CASSFGQGRDSPLHF.

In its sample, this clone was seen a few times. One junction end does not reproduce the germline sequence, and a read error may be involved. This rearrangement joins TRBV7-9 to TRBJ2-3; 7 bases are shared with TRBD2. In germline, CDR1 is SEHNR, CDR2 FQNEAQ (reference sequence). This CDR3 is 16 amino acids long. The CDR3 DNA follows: TGTTCCAGCAGCCCCGTCTCTAGCGGAGGCACAGATACGCAGTATTTT. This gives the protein CSSSPVSSGGTDTQYF.

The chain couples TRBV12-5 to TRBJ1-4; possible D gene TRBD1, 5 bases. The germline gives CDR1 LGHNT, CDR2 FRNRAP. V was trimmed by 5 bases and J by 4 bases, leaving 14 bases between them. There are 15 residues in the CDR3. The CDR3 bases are TGTGCTAGTGGTGCCTCAGGGAGGAGTAATGAAAAACTGTTTTTT. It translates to CASGASGRSNEKLFF.

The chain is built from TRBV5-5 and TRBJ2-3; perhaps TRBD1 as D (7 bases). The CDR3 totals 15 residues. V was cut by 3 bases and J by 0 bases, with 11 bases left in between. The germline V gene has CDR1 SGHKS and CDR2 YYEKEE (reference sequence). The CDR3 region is CASSWRDRSTDTQYF. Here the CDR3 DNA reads TGTGCCAGCAGCTGGAGGGACAGAAGCACAGATACGCAGTATTTT.

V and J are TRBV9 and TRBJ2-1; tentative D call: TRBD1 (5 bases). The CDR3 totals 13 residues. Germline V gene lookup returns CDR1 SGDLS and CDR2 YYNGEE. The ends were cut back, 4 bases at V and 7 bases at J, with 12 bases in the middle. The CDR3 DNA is TGTGCCAGCAGCCTCGTTCAGGGAAATGAGCAGTTCTTC. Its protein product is CASSLVQGNEQFF.

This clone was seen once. The CDR3 sequence is CASSSAPGSAKNIQYF. For the CDR3, the DNA is TGTGCCAGCAGTTCCGCCCCGGGATCAGCCAAAAACATTCAGTACTTC. The chain employs TRBV6-5 and TRBJ2-4; weak D call: TRBD2 (5 bases). Trimming removed 4 bases at V and 0 bases at J, with 13 bases between. The CDR3 is 16 residues long. CDR1 and CDR2 (germline): MNHEY, SVGAGI.

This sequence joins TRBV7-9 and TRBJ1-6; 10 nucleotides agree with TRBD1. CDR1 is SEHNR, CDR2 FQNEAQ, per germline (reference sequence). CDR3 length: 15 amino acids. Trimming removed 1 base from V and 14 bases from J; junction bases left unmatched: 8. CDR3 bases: TGTGCCAGCAGCTTAGGGGACAGGGGCCTGTTCACCCTCCACTTT. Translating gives CASSLGDRGLFTLHF.

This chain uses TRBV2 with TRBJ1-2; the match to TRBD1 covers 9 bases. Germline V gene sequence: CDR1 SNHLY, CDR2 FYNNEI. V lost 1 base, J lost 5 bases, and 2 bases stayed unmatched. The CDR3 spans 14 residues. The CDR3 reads CASSEGTGVYGYTF. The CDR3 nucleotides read TGTGCCAGCAGTGAAGGGACAGGGGTTTATGGCTACACCTTC.

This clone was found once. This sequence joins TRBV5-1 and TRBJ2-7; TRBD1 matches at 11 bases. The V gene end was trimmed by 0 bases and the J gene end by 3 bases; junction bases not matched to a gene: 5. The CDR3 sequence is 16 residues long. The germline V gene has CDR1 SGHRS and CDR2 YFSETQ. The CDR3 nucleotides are TGCGCCAGCAGCTTGGTTCGGACAGGGGGCATCTACGAGCAGTACTTC. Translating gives CASSLVRTGGIYEQYF. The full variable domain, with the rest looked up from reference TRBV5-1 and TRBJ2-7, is KAGVTQTPRYLIKTRGQQVTLSCSPISGHRSVSWYQQTPGQGLQFLFEYFSETQRNKGNFPGRFSGRQFSNSRSEMNVSTLELGDSALYLCASSLVRTGGIYEQYFGPGTRLTVT.

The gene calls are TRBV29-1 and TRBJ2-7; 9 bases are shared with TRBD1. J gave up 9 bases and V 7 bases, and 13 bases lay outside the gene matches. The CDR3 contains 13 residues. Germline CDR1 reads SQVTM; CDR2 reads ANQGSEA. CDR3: CSASGQGLRGQYF. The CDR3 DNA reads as TGCAGCGCCTCGGGACAGGGCCTACGAGGGCAGTACTTC.

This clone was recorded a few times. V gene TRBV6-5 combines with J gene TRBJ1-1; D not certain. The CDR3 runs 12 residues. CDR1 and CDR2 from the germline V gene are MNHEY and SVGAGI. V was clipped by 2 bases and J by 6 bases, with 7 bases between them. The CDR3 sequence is CASSYGGSEAFF. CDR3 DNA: TGTGCCAGCAGTTACGGAGGGTCTGAAGCTTTCTTT.

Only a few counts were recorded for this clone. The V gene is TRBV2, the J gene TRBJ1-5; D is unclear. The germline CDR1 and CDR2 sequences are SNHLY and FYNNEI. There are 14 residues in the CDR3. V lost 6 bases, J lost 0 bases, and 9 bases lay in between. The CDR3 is CASRAGYSNQPQHF. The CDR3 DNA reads TGTGCCAGCAGAGCAGGCTATAGCAATCAGCCCCAGCATTTT.